These 2 T cell receptor beta chains share one sample of origin, sequenced in a study of blood T cells in healthy people across ages. Then a second PCR, running roughly 7 to 11 cycles, was carried out with a sample-barcoded 5' primer and a J-beta primer mix. TCRdb processed the 5' RACE reads anew with MiXCR; each CDR3 protein has one entry. The table has about 1.8 million distinct CDR3 sequences, around half seen once. The sample consisted of blood. These receptors came from a woman in her thirties or forties in good health.

The table lists this clonotype with a few counts. The chain employs TRBV6-6 and TRBJ2-3; D is ambiguous. CDR1 and CDR2 from the germline V gene are MNHNY and SVGAGI (reference sequence). The CDR3 has 12 amino acids. Trimming shortened V by 6 bases and J by 5 bases, and 9 bases separated the two germline ends. The CDR3 sequence: CASSPWGDTQYF. Written as DNA, the CDR3 is TGTGCCAGCAGCCCCTGGGGAGATACGCAGTATTTT.

The CDR3 spells CASSLARSATYGYTF. The CDR3 DNA reads TGTGCCAGCAGCTTAGCGCGGTCAGCCACCTATGGCTACACCTTC. This chain joins TRBV7-9 and TRBJ1-2; D is ambiguous. The length of the CDR3 is 15 residues. Trimming took 0 bases from V and 4 from J, leaving 12 bases between them. Per germline, CDR1 SEHNR and CDR2 FQNEAQ (reference sequence).